The present entry profiles one T cell receptor (beta chain) with its context. Its antigen specificity is not known. Per-base quality was not reported, and no clone a single base away is much larger than it. V drops 2 bases and J drops 0 bases, leaving 8 bases in between. The CDR3 measures 15 amino acids from cysteine to phenylalanine. Only the CDR3 portion is preserved as DNA: 45 bases, with reading frame beginning at the first base. CDR1 and CDR2, looked up from the germline V gene (reference sequence), are LGHDT and YNNKEL. This record belongs to a study of blood T cell repertoires in COVID-19 (TCRdb year 2020). Broadly, across the study: Samples covering the acute and convalescent phases of COVID-19 were provided by collaborators in the United States, Italy and Spain. The material from the prospective study consisted of cDNA or gDNA derived from T cells, B-cell-depleted T cells, or PBMCs. Deeply sampled blood TCRbeta repertoires from subjects exposed to, actively infected with, or recovered from COVID-19 were included in the dataset. A freely available public database, intended as a resource for researchers studying the immune response to SARS-CoV-2, is where the repertoires were released. The samples were drawn from two sources: the first 160 participants of the ongoing ImmuneRACE study, and some 1,300 subjects contributed by 6 global collaborators. A de-identified subject ID, COVID-19 status, age in years and sex were almost always included in the sample metadata. Where available, HLA class I and class II types were obtained from metadata supplied by the sample provider rather than from assay-based typing.

TCRbeta CDR3 regions were amplified from genomic DNA using the immunoSEQ Assay, a bias-controlled multiplex PCR. Regarding the original processing steps: Within the assay, amplification of reference gene primers was used to estimate how many nucleated cells each sample contained. Sequence reads were collapsed and filtered to measure the absolute abundance of every unique TCRbeta CDR3 rearrangement. For each sample, productive Simpson clonality was calculated as the square root of Simpson's diversity index across productive rearrangements. The table comes from immuneACCESS by way of TCRdb, which keeps in-frame sequences with V and J called. Part of the clones is missing from these tables; in studies checked, under half for an unresolved V gene and the rest for unknown reasons. That table gives V, J and clone size, and the DNA gave D and trimming. The sample data list approximately 350,000 clones, and about nine tenths of these were observed just once. More than 5% of the sample rests with the top ten.

At one collaborating source in Seattle, patients were enrolled during active infection and were followed longitudinally through the course of disease. Each collaborating institution followed its own protocols to collect whole blood in K2EDTA tubes. Collaborator samples were shipped for TCRbeta analysis as frozen whole blood, isolated PBMCs, or DNA extracted from either sample type. Study-wide conclusions, independent of this receptor: Clinical and demographic metadata were provided uncurated, with the amount varying by source and participant.

The sequenced sample was peripheral blood. The V and J segments used are TRBV3-1 (or the pseudogene TRBV3-2) and TRBJ1-3; the D gene cannot be named for sure. The receptor comes from a woman aged 50 to 60 with COVID-19, enrolled during active disease. The CDR3: CASSQPGYSGNTIYF. The bases are TGTGCCAGCAGCCAACCGGGGTACTCTGGAAACACCATATATTTT.